Following are 21 T cell receptor beta chains from one sample sequenced in a study of cytomegalovirus exposure and HLA in healthy donors. The study ran its PCR with 60 Vbeta and 13 Jbeta primers. Some clones are missing from TCRdb's copy, which holds only in-frame ones; the method was immunoSEQ multiplex PCR. The sample lists some 130,000 clones, 80% to 90% occurring once. Material for sequencing was PBMCs. These receptors originate from a woman aged 40 to 50 in good health and CMV-seropositive.

The chain uses TRBV6-1 and TRBJ2-7; 7 bases match TRBD1. V shed 9 bases and J 3 bases; nucleotides not matched to a gene: 8. This CDR3 has 13 residues. CDR1 and CDR2 (germline): MNHNS, SASEGT. In DNA form, the CDR3 reads TGTGCCAGTTGGGACAGCGATATCTACGAGCAGTACTTC. This codes for CASWDSDIYEQYF.

The chain employs TRBV7-8 and TRBJ2-1; tentative D call: TRBD1 (5 bases). The V gene's germline CDR1 is SGHVS and CDR2 FQNEAQ. V lost 1 base to trimming and J lost 9 bases, with 13 bases between them. The CDR3 is made up of 14 amino acids. CDR3 region: CASSLGQGSSEQFF. The CDR3 nucleotides are TGTGCCAGCAGCTTAGGCCAGGGTTCCAGTGAGCAGTTCTTC.

This chain joins TRBV20-1 and TRBJ2-5, with D uncertain. V was shortened by 5 bases and J by 2 bases, with 6 bases between the two germline ends. CDR3 length: 11 residues. Germline V gene sequence: CDR1 DFQATT, CDR2 SNEGSKA (reference sequence). The CDR3 protein is CSAVQQETQYF. The DNA of the CDR3 is TGCAGTGCTGTCCAGCAAGAGACCCAGTACTTC.

The rearrangement joins TRBV1 to TRBJ1-1; TRBD1 is taken as the D call from the table, unchecked against the DNA. TRBV1 is a documented pseudogene. There are 16 residues in the CDR3. CDR3 residues: CTSSHADDGQHTEAFF. The DNA for the CDR3 is TGCACCAGCAGCCACGCCGATGACGGACAGCACACTGAAGCTTTCTTT.

This clone was recorded a few times. This chain connects TRBV2 to TRBJ1-2, with D maybe TRBD1 (5 bases). CDR1 SNHLY and CDR2 FYNNEI come from the germline V gene. The V end was cut by 10 bases, the J end by 11 bases, with 14 bases between. The CDR3 consists of 10 residues. CDR3 bases: TGTGCCATTGCCAGGGTCGGGTACACCTTC. Translated: CAIARVGYTF.

The chain is built from TRBV19 and TRBJ2-1, with D perhaps TRBD1 (6 bases). Germline assignment: CDR1 LNHDA and CDR2 SQIVND (reference sequence). This CDR3 region has 15 residues. Trimming cost V 3 bases and J 3 bases, with 12 bases left between them. The DNA of the CDR3 is TGTGCCAGTAGTATCGGGACAACGGGCTACAATGAGCAGTTCTTC. Protein: CASSIGTTGYNEQFF.

This clone showed up just once. The chain couples TRBV5-1 to TRBJ2-5, with 9 bases fitting TRBD2. The CDR3 loop spans 14 amino acids. In germline, CDR1 is SGHRS, CDR2 YFSETQ. The V segment lost 4 bases and the J segment 1 base; nucleotides outside the gene matches: 2. CDR3 sequence: CASSVTSGQETQYF. CDR3 DNA: TGCGCCAGCAGCGTGACTAGCGGCCAAGAGACCCAGTACTTC.

This chain links TRBV6-4 with TRBJ2-1; 8 nucleotides align to TRBD2. J gave up 0 bases and V 0 bases, and 7 bases lay outside the gene matches. The germline V gene has CDR1 MRHNA and CDR2 SNTAGT. The CDR3 runs 18 residues. This chain's CDR3 is CASSDSFGRGDSYNEQFF. CDR3 DNA sequence: TGTGCCAGCAGTGACTCGTTCGGGCGGGGGGACTCCTACAATGAGCAGTTCTTC.

This clone was recorded only once. This chain joins TRBV6-5 and TRBJ1-2, with a tentative D call TRBD1 (5 bases). Germline values: CDR1 MNHEY, CDR2 SVGAGI. The CDR3 extends over 14 amino acids. V gave up 0 bases and J gave up 7 bases, with 12 bases separating them. The CDR3: CASSYSYGDSGYTF. CDR3 DNA sequence: TGTGCCAGCAGTTACTCGTACGGGGACTCTGGCTACACCTTC.

This chain uses TRBV7-9 with TRBJ1-1; possibly TRBD1 for D (5 bases). The V end lost 3 bases, the J end lost 1 base, and 9 bases lay between the germline ends. The CDR3 consists of 14 residues. CDR1 is SEHNR, CDR2 FQNEAQ, per germline (reference sequence). As DNA, the CDR3 is TGTGCCAGCAGCTTCGGCAGGGCGAACACTGAAGCTTTCTTT. Its protein is CASSFGRANTEAFF.

J is TRBJ1-5 and V is TRBV29-1; 12 positions match TRBD1. This CDR3 is 14 amino acids long. CDR1 is SQVTM and CDR2 is ANQGSEA in the germline V gene. Germline trimming cut 4 bases from V and 3 bases from J; bases unmatched to any gene: 1. The CDR3 spells CSVAGQGANQPQHF. The CDR3, as DNA: TGCAGCGTTGCGGGACAGGGGGCCAATCAGCCCCAGCATTTT.

This chain uses TRBV5-1 with TRBJ1-2, with 9 bases identical to TRBD1. CDR3 size: 16 residues. The J segment lost 6 bases and the V segment lost 0 bases, leaving 9 bases of the junction unmatched. Germline CDR1 is SGHRS and CDR2 is YFSETQ. The CDR3 DNA reads as TGCGCCAGCAGCTTGGCCCGCTTGACAGGGGGGCATGGCTACACCTTC. Its translation: CASSLARLTGGHGYTF.

The chain's CDR3 is CASTLNGGSYEQYF. CDR3 sequence (DNA): TGTGCCAGCACTCTTAACGGGGGGTCCTACGAGCAGTACTTC. V gene TRBV27 combines with J gene TRBJ2-7, with 7 bases identical to TRBD2. V shed 7 bases, J shed 1 base, and the junction held 7 bases outside the gene matches. The CDR3 runs 14 residues. The germline V gene encodes CDR1 MNHEY and CDR2 SMNVEV (reference sequence).

The V gene is TRBV2, the J gene TRBJ1-1; weak D call: TRBD1 (5 bases). This CDR3 is 15 amino acids long. Germline values: CDR1 SNHLY, CDR2 FYNNEI. Trimming left V 6 bases short and J 4 bases short, with 18 bases between. The CDR3 region is CASSAEGTRGTEAFF. Here the CDR3 DNA reads TGTGCCAGCAGCGCCGAGGGGACTCGGGGCACTGAAGCTTTCTTT.

The gene calls are TRBV2 and TRBJ1-6; weak D call: TRBD1 (6 bases). The V and J ends lost 1 base and 5 bases respectively, with 12 bases between them. CDR3 size: 16 residues. CDR1 is SNHLY and CDR2 is FYNNEI in the germline V gene. The CDR3 reads CASSEDSQGNNSPLHF. DNA for the CDR3: TGTGCCAGCAGTGAAGATAGTCAGGGGAATAATTCACCCCTCCACTTT.

The V call is TRBV25-1, the J call TRBJ2-5; 7 nucleotides match TRBD1. V lost 3 bases, J lost 1 base, and 5 bases stayed unmatched. Germline lookup yields CDR1 MGHDK and CDR2 SYGVNS. CDR3 length: 15 residues. CDR3 DNA: TGTGCCAGCAGTGACCTGACAGGGTCCCAAGAGACCCAGTACTTC. Its protein product is CASSDLTGSQETQYF.

This chain uses TRBV19 with TRBJ2-2, with TRBD1 matching over 11 bases. Unmatched junction bases numbered 8, after V lost 1 base and J lost 4 bases. The CDR3 sequence is 18 residues long. Germline V CDR1 and CDR2: LNHDA, SQIVND (reference sequence). Here the CDR3 reads CASSIARSGTGGTGELFF. The DNA for the CDR3 is TGTGCCAGTAGTATAGCGAGATCCGGGACAGGGGGCACCGGGGAGCTGTTTTTT.

This clone has just a few counts. The genes are TRBV5-5 and TRBJ1-1; the D is unclear. Trimming cost V 4 bases and J 4 bases, with 20 bases left between them. CDR3 length: 16 amino acids. Germline V gene data show CDR1 as SGHKS and CDR2 as YYEKEE (reference sequence). Here the CDR3 DNA reads TGTGCCAGCAGCCTAACCGCCTCCGAACGGAGCACTGAAGCTTTCTTT. Residues: CASSLTASERSTEAFF.

This clone was detected only once. The rearrangement uses TRBV5-1 and TRBJ2-3, with 14 bases fitting TRBD2. This CDR3 has 16 residues. Germline CDR1 reads SGHRS; CDR2 reads YFSETQ. Trimming at V came to 4 bases and at J to 8 bases, leaving 9 bases not matched to a gene. The CDR3 reads CASSAPTSGGAATQYF. CDR3 coding DNA: TGCGCCAGCAGCGCCCCGACTAGCGGGGGGGCCGCTACGCAGTATTTT.

The chain uses TRBV6-1 and TRBJ1-5; D is uncertain. In germline, CDR1 is MNHNS, CDR2 SASEGT. The CDR3 covers 15 residues. Deletions cut 7 bases from V and 1 base from J, with 14 bases between. The CDR3 region is CASTAQALSNQPQHF. The CDR3 DNA follows: TGTGCCAGCACAGCCCAGGCGTTGAGCAATCAGCCCCAGCATTTT.

The chain is built from TRBV28 and TRBJ1-1; maybe TRBD1 (5 bases). Germline V lookup: CDR1 MDHEN, CDR2 SYDVKM. The CDR3 covers 14 residues. The ends were cut back, 6 bases at V and 4 bases at J, with 15 bases in the middle. The chain's CDR3 is CASSPGGARTEAFF. CDR3 coding DNA: TGTGCCAGCAGCCCAGGAGGGGCTCGCACTGAAGCTTTCTTT.